Following are 9 T cell receptor beta chains from one sample sequenced in a study of monozygotic twins with inflammatory bowel disease. TCRdb re-called the 5' RACE reads and shows each CDR3 protein once, DNA omitted. This table holds around 370,000 distinct CDR3 sequences. The sequenced material came from blood. The receptors originated from a human donor with ulcerative colitis or Crohn's disease, or a healthy co-twin of an affected twin (not recorded which).

The V gene is TRBV13, the J gene TRBJ2-5; there is no DNA to check the TCRdb D call of TRBD1. The CDR3 covers 14 residues. Germline CDR1 PRHDT, CDR2 FYEKMQ (reference sequence). The chain's CDR3 is CASSVTGMVETQYF.

The V and J genes are TRBV7-9 and TRBJ2-3. Germline lookup yields CDR1 SEHNR and CDR2 FQNEAQ (reference sequence). The CDR3 totals 15 residues. The CDR3 region is CASSFHLPGTDTQYF. The full variable domain, in which reference TRBV7-9 and TRBJ2-3 provide the parts outside the CDR3, is DTGVSQNPRHKITKRGQNVTFRCDPISEHNRLYWYRQTLGQGPEFLTYFQNEAQLEKSRLLSDRFSAERPKGSFSTLEIQRTEQGDSAMYLCASSFHLPGTDTQYFGPGTRLTVL.

The chain combines TRBV10-3 with TRBJ2-7; lacking DNA, the TRBD1 call made by TCRdb goes unchecked. The germline gives CDR1 ENHRY, CDR2 SYGVKD. There are 14 residues in the CDR3. The CDR3 loop reads CAISESGAHYEQYF.

The V gene is TRBV27, the J gene TRBJ1-4; TCRdb outputs TRBD1, but without DNA this stays unchecked. The CDR3 contains 14 residues. Germline CDR1 reads MNHEY; CDR2 reads SMNVEV (reference sequence). CDR3 in amino acids: CASSYRGQNEKLFF.

The rearrangement joins TRBV24-1 to TRBJ2-6; as DNA is missing, the TRBD1 call by TCRdb cannot be tested. In germline, CDR1 is KGHDR, CDR2 SFDVKD. This CDR3 region has 19 residues. This CDR3 reads CATSDQLGQGDSGANVLTF.

V and J are TRBV4-2 and TRBJ1-1; TCRdb's D call, TRBD1, is unchecked because there is no DNA. The CDR3 loop spans 17 amino acids. Germline lookup yields CDR1 LGHNA and CDR2 YNFKEQ. CDR3 sequence: CASSQDRRDSGRVVAFF.

This rearrangement joins TRBV4-1 to TRBJ2-1; TCRdb designates TRBD2, a call that cannot be tested without DNA. Germline V gene sequence: CDR1 MGHRA, CDR2 YSYEKL. CDR3 length: 19 residues. CDR3: CASSQEVGLAGGLDNEQFF.

V gene TRBV7-9 combines with J gene TRBJ2-2; TCRdb calls TRBD1, which cannot be checked without DNA. CDR3 length equals 17 residues. The germline gives CDR1 SEHNR, CDR2 FQNEAQ (reference sequence). This CDR3 reads CASSRNPGQGGTGELFF.

J is TRBJ2-7 and V is TRBV5-4; TCRdb's D call, TRBD2, is unchecked because there is no DNA. The CDR3 extends over 15 amino acids. Germline V lookup: CDR1 SGHNT, CDR2 YYREEE (reference sequence). This chain's CDR3 is CASSLGDSGVYEQYF.